This T cell receptor (beta chain) was identified in a study of CD8 T cells in Susac syndrome. A note on this clonotype: No antigen is known for it.

From blood CD8+ and CD4+ T cells, the TCR beta chain was sequenced. Germline loops: CDR1 MDHEN, CDR2 SYDVKM. The CDR3 is made up of 14 amino acids. V was trimmed by 2 bases and J by 4 bases, leaving 12 bases between them. Points from the study as a whole: The study found that Susac CD8+ clonal expansion peaked in TEMRA cells and active patients.

An amount of RNA that ranged from roughly 0.45 to 1 ug was reverse transcribed with random hexamers. A single record per CDR3 protein comes from TCRdb applying MiXCR to the immunoSEQ multiplex PCR reads. The profile shows about 85,000 distinct CDR3 sequences, 85% to 95% of them singletons. The chain links TRBV28 to TRBJ2-7, with unresolved D. Material for sequencing was CD8+ T cells from PBMCs. The sequence was collected from a human donor with Susac syndrome. CDR3 sequence reads: CASSLPSDKYEQYF. CDR3 DNA sequence: TGTGCCAGCAGTTTACCATCTGACAAGTACGAGCAGTACTTC. Drawing the rest from reference TRBV28 and TRBJ2-7, the complete variable domain is DVKVTQSSRYLVKRTGEKVFLECVQDMDHENMFWYRQDPGLGLRLIYFSYDVKMKEKGDIPEGYSVSREKKERFSLILESASTNQTSMYLCASSLPSDKYEQYFGPGTRLTVT.